One sample yielded the 30 T cell receptor beta chains listed below, sequenced in a study of blood T cell repertoires in COVID-19. Using immunoSEQ multiplex PCR, the repertoire was profiled, and TCRdb retains in-frame clones only, with some absent. The table records approximately 320,000 clones, approximately 85% of them present only once. Sequenced sample: peripheral blood. Receptor source: a human donor in a cohort sampled during active COVID-19.

DNA for the CDR3: TGTGCTAGTGGACCTCGGGGTGGGGAAAGCACAGATACGCAGTATTTT. It translates to CASGPRGGESTDTQYF. The chain links TRBV12-5 to TRBJ2-3; D possibly corresponds to TRBD2 (5 bases). The CDR3 consists of 16 residues. Germline V gene lookup returns CDR1 LGHNT and CDR2 FRNRAP. The germline V and J ends were trimmed by 6 bases and 0 bases, with 16 bases remaining between them.

This chain links TRBV6-5 with TRBJ2-2; D ambiguous. CDR3 size: 13 residues. CDR1 is MNHEY, CDR2 SVGAGI, per germline. Trimming shortened V by 5 bases and J by 8 bases, and 12 bases separated the two germline ends. The CDR3: CASSLSPVGELFF. As DNA, the CDR3 is TGTGCCAGCAGTCTTTCCCCTGTGGGGGAGCTGTTTTTT.

Only one count was recorded for this clone. The chain has TRBV15 and TRBJ1-1; D ambiguous. Germline V gene sequence: CDR1 LNHNV, CDR2 YYDKDF (reference sequence). The CDR3 consists of 13 residues. The V end was cut by 1 base, the J end by 8 bases, with 11 bases between. For the CDR3, the DNA is TGTGCCACCAGCAGAGTAGAGTTGAGGGAAGCTTTCTTT. This encodes CATSRVELREAFF.

This clone came up once. The rearrangement joins TRBV9 to TRBJ1-1, with 7 bases fitting TRBD1. This CDR3 spans 16 amino acids. CDR1 is SGDLS and CDR2 is YYNGEE in the germline V gene. V was clipped by 2 bases and J by 1 base; unmatched bases: 8. CDR3 loop: CASSVRQGPENTEAFF. DNA for the CDR3: TGTGCCAGCAGCGTTAGACAGGGACCAGAGAACACTGAAGCTTTCTTT. The whole variable domain, remainder taken from reference TRBV9 and TRBJ1-1, is DSGVTQTPKHLITATGQRVTLRCSPRSGDLSVYWYQQSLDQGLQFLIQYYNGEERAKGNILERFSAQQFPDLHSELNLSSLELGDSALYFCASSVRQGPENTEAFFGQGTRLTVV.

The V gene is TRBV9, the J gene TRBJ1-1, with D perhaps TRBD1 (5 bases). Trimming removed 0 bases at V and 5 bases at J, with 17 bases between. Germline V gives CDR1 SGDLS, CDR2 YYNGEE. This CDR3 is 16 amino acids long. CDR3 sequence (DNA): TGTGCCAGCAGCGTAGCTCTGGCGGGGGTACGGACTGAAGCTTTCTTT. Amino acids: CASSVALAGVRTEAFF.

The chain employs TRBV6-5 and TRBJ1-2, with TRBD1 matching over 7 bases. The germline V gene encodes CDR1 MNHEY and CDR2 SVGAGI. The length of the CDR3 is 13 residues. Germline trimming cut 7 bases from V and 3 bases from J; bases unmatched to any gene: 5. The CDR3 protein is CASTSQGHYGYTF. CDR3 coding DNA: TGTGCCAGCACCTCACAGGGGCACTATGGCTACACCTTC.

This clone has a single count. The rearrangement links TRBV24-1 to TRBJ1-5; D is perhaps TRBD1 (6 bases). Trimming took off 4 bases at V and 0 bases at J, with 9 bases between the two ends. Germline CDR1 KGHDR, CDR2 SFDVKD. The CDR3 sequence is 15 residues long. CDR3 DNA: TGTGCCACCAGTGAGGCCAGGGGTAGCAATCAGCCCCAGCATTTT. Protein sequence: CATSEARGSNQPQHF.

V is TRBV7-9 and J is TRBJ2-7, with D possibly matching TRBD2 (5 bases). Per the germline V gene, CDR1 is SEHNR and CDR2 is FQNEAQ (reference sequence). The CDR3 runs to 11 residues. Trimming left V 8 bases short and J 7 bases short, with 12 bases between. The CDR3 reads CASGSSGEQYF. The CDR3 DNA reads as TGTGCCAGCGGTTCCTCGGGGGAGCAGTACTTC.

CDR3 DNA: TGTGCCAGCATTAGGACAGCTCGCTCCTACAATGAGCAGTTCTTC. Residues: CASIRTARSYNEQFF. The genes are TRBV6-5 and TRBJ2-1; possibly TRBD1 for D (6 bases). From germline, CDR1 is MNHEY and CDR2 SVGAGI. Trimming left V 7 bases short and J 0 bases short, with 13 bases between. The CDR3 spans 15 residues.

The chain uses TRBV5-5 and TRBJ1-2; TRBD1 matches 8 bases. Germline V gene sequence: CDR1 SGHKS, CDR2 YYEKEE (reference sequence). There are 14 residues in the CDR3. After removal of 6 bases from V and 2 bases from J, the junction contained 6 bases not matched to a gene. CDR3 in DNA: TGTGCCAGCACCCGGACAGGGTTCAACTATGGCTACACCTTC. Its translation is CASTRTGFNYGYTF. Using reference TRBV5-5 and TRBJ1-2 for the parts outside the CDR3, the full variable domain is DAGVTQSPTHLIKTRGQQVTLRCSPISGHKSVSWYQQVLGQGPQFIFQYYEKEERGRGNFPDRFSARQFPNYSSELNVNALLLGDSALYLCASTRTGFNYGYTFGSGTRLTVV.

The chain has TRBV6-4 and TRBJ2-1; 8 bases align to TRBD1. V was clipped by 3 bases and J by 6 bases; unmatched bases: 4. The CDR3 is made up of 14 amino acids. Germline values: CDR1 MRHNA, CDR2 SNTAGT. The CDR3: CASSDSDRGNEQFF. The DNA of the CDR3 is TGTGCCAGCAGTGATTCCGACAGGGGCAATGAGCAGTTCTTC.

V gene TRBV7-8 combines with J gene TRBJ2-2, with 7 bases aligning to TRBD1. J gave up 0 bases and V 4 bases, and 2 bases lay outside the gene matches. The CDR3 length is 15 residues. From germline, CDR1 is SGHVS and CDR2 FQNEAQ. In DNA form, the CDR3 reads TGTGCCAGCAGCTGGGACAGACCGAACACCGGGGAGCTGTTTTTT. Its protein product is CASSWDRPNTGELFF.

The count of this clone is one. V is TRBV6-5 and J is TRBJ1-1; tentatively, D is TRBD1 (5 bases). The CDR3 runs 13 residues. The V and J ends lost 4 bases and 4 bases respectively, with 10 bases between them. Germline loops: CDR1 MNHEY, CDR2 SVGAGI. The CDR3: CASSLVRGTEAFF. The CDR3 DNA reads TGTGCCAGCAGTTTGGTTAGGGGCACTGAAGCTTTCTTT.

This chain links TRBV12-3 or TRBV12-4 with TRBJ1-1; 9 nucleotides match TRBD1. V shed 6 bases, J shed 10 bases, and the junction held 9 bases outside the gene matches. The CDR3 spans 13 residues. CDR3 residues: CASSTGQGVRAFF. The DNA of the CDR3 is TGTGCCAGCAGCACGGGACAGGGAGTGCGAGCTTTCTTT.

This clone was detected once. This chain connects TRBV5-4 to TRBJ1-1; tentative D call: TRBD1 (6 bases). CDR3 length: 14 amino acids. V lost 0 bases to trimming and J lost 4 bases, with 10 bases between them. Germline V gene lookup returns CDR1 SGHNT and CDR2 YYREEE (reference sequence). In DNA, the CDR3 is TGTGCCAGCAGCTTGGCTAACAGGGCCACTGAAGCTTTCTTT. As protein: CASSLANRATEAFF.

The gene calls are TRBV7-3 and TRBJ2-1, with D tentatively TRBD1 (6 bases). Trimming removed 2 bases at V and 8 bases at J, with 13 bases between. In germline, CDR1 is SGHTA, CDR2 FQGTGA. This CDR3 region has 14 residues. The DNA of the CDR3 is TGTGCCAGCAGCTTAGAACAGGGAAGGGATGAGCAGTTCTTC. This codes for CASSLEQGRDEQFF.

CDR3 bases: TGTGCCAGCAGCCCCCGGACAGGGGATGGCTACACCTTC. Translated: CASSPRTGDGYTF. This sequence joins TRBV7-9 and TRBJ1-2; 9 bases match TRBD1. CDR3 length: 13 amino acids. V was pared by 5 bases and J by 6 bases, with 4 bases of the junction left unmatched. Looked up from germline, CDR1 is SEHNR and CDR2 is FQNEAQ (reference sequence).

V gene TRBV29-1 combines with J gene TRBJ2-7; D is undetermined. The CDR3 is made up of 13 amino acids. V lost 4 bases to trimming and J lost 0 bases, with 10 bases between them. Germline CDR1 and CDR2: SQVTM and ANQGSEA. For the CDR3, the DNA is TGCAGCGTTGTTGACACAAGCTCCTACGAGCAGTACTTC. The encoded protein is CSVVDTSSYEQYF.

The chain couples TRBV2 to TRBJ2-7; TRBD1 matches at 10 bases. V was clipped by 6 bases and J by 1 base; unmatched bases: 3. The CDR3 loop spans 14 amino acids. Germline values: CDR1 SNHLY, CDR2 FYNNEI. The CDR3: CASSRTGGSYEQYF. The CDR3 region has the DNA TGTGCCAGCAGCCGGACAGGGGGGTCCTACGAGCAGTACTTC.

The chain uses TRBV21-1 and TRBJ2-7; the D call of TRBD2 is as the table states it, not checked on the DNA. TRBV21-1 is a pseudogene segment. CDR3 length: 14 amino acids. The CDR3, as DNA: TGTGCCAGCACCCGGACGGAGGTTCCCTACGAGCAGTACTTC. Translation gives CASTRTEVPYEQYF.

This clone was detected a few times. J is TRBJ1-1 and V is TRBV6-1, with D tentatively TRBD1 (5 bases). Per germline, CDR1 MNHNS and CDR2 SASEGT. The germline V and J ends were trimmed by 3 bases and 8 bases, with 7 bases remaining between them. The CDR3 runs to 11 residues. CDR3 loop: CASSEGGEAFF. The CDR3 coding sequence is TGTGCCAGCAGTGAGGGGGGAGAAGCTTTCTTT.

The chain has TRBV18 and TRBJ2-5; 7 bases agree with TRBD2. Trimming cost V 3 bases and J 5 bases; bases outside gene matches: 6. This CDR3 has 14 residues. From germline, CDR1 is KGHSH and CDR2 LQKENI. CDR3 loop: CASSPGSGGETQYF. CDR3 sequence (DNA): TGTGCCAGCTCACCGGGGTCGGGGGGTGAGACCCAGTACTTC.

The rearrangement links TRBV6-4 to TRBJ2-3; tentatively, D is TRBD2 (7 bases). Deletions cut 0 bases from V and 4 bases from J, with 17 bases between. The CDR3 has 17 residues. Germline V gene lookup returns CDR1 MRHNA and CDR2 SNTAGT. In DNA, the CDR3 is TGTGCCAGCAGTGACTCGACTTTCGGGGGGCCCTCAGATACGCAGTATTTT. Its protein is CASSDSTFGGPSDTQYF.

The genes are TRBV2 and TRBJ2-5; 9 positions agree with TRBD1. Germline CDR1 and CDR2: SNHLY and FYNNEI. V gave up 5 bases and J gave up 4 bases; unmatched junction bases: 8. The CDR3 has 15 residues. CDR3 residues: CASSRGTGSGETQYF. Here the CDR3 DNA reads TGTGCCAGCAGTCGCGGGACAGGGTCGGGAGAGACCCAGTACTTC.

This rearrangement joins TRBV19 to TRBJ1-2; D possibly corresponds to TRBD1 (5 bases). Trimming shortened V by 3 bases and J by 4 bases, and 12 bases separated the two germline ends. Germline assignment: CDR1 LNHDA and CDR2 SQIVND (reference sequence). The CDR3 has 14 amino acids. CDR3 region: CASSMAGVGYGYTF. The CDR3 DNA reads as TGTGCCAGTAGTATGGCGGGGGTCGGCTATGGCTACACCTTC.

V usage is TRBV19 and J usage is TRBJ1-5; perhaps TRBD1 as D (5 bases). CDR3 length equals 15 residues. The V gene's germline CDR1 is LNHDA and CDR2 SQIVND (reference sequence). Trimming stripped 5 bases from V and 3 bases from J, with 14 bases between. This chain's CDR3 is CASSLGAGFNQPQHF. The CDR3 DNA follows: TGTGCCAGTAGTCTGGGTGCAGGGTTCAATCAGCCCCAGCATTTT.

V usage is TRBV20-1 and J usage is TRBJ2-7; tentative D call: TRBD2 (5 bases). This CDR3 is built from 13 residues. Trimming cost V 3 bases and J 5 bases, with 14 bases left between them. The germline CDR1 and CDR2 sequences are DFQATT and SNEGSKA (reference sequence). This chain's CDR3 is CSASGLTSNEQYF. The DNA of the CDR3 is TGCAGTGCTAGTGGACTGACTTCTAACGAGCAGTACTTC.

About this clone: A junction boundary mismatches the germline segment, possibly from a read error. The chain has TRBV5-5 and TRBJ2-7, with D possibly being TRBD1 (6 bases). Germline CDR1 SGHKS, CDR2 YYEKEE (reference sequence). This CDR3 is 15 amino acids long. The CDR3 coding sequence is TGTGCCAGCAGCCCGAGAGGGGGTTTCTCCCACGAGCAGTACTTC. Its translation: CASSPRGGFSHEQYF.

This chain joins TRBV6-4 and TRBJ2-2, with a possible D match to TRBD2 (6 bases). The CDR3 runs 15 residues. Trimming removed 3 bases at V and 3 bases at J, with 11 bases between. CDR1 and CDR2 from the germline V gene are MRHNA and SNTAGT. Written as DNA, the CDR3 is TGTGCCAGCAGTGAGTCCGGGAGCGACACCGGGGAGCTGTTTTTT. Protein sequence: CASSESGSDTGELFF.

This clone was recorded only once. This chain uses TRBV30 with TRBJ1-3; D gene unclear. The CDR3 extends over 14 amino acids. Trimming took off 3 bases at V and 0 bases at J, with 9 bases between the two ends. Germline CDR1 reads GTSNPN; CDR2 reads SVGIG (reference sequence). The DNA of the CDR3 is TGTGCCTGGAGCCTCACATACTCTGGAAACACCATATATTTT. Its translation is CAWSLTYSGNTIYF.